This TCR beta chain is drawn from a study of CD8 T cells in Susac syndrome. Germline V lookup: CDR1 SQVTM, CDR2 ANQGSEA. Trimming left V 6 bases short and J 5 bases short, with 13 bases between. The CDR3 totals 12 residues. RNA amounts of roughly 0.5 to 1 ug underwent reverse transcription with random hexamers. TCRdb re-analysed the immunoSEQ multiplex PCR reads in MiXCR, keeping a single row per CDR3 protein. Of 75,000 to 100,000 distinct CDR3 sequences listed, just under 95% are singletons. The specimen sequenced was CD8+ T cells from PBMCs. The sequence came from a human donor in good health. The gene calls are TRBV29-1 and TRBJ2-5, with a possible D match to TRBD1 (6 bases). This CDR3 reads CSVEDSWETQYF. In DNA form, the CDR3 reads TGCAGCGTCGAGGACAGCTGGGAGACCCAGTACTTC.